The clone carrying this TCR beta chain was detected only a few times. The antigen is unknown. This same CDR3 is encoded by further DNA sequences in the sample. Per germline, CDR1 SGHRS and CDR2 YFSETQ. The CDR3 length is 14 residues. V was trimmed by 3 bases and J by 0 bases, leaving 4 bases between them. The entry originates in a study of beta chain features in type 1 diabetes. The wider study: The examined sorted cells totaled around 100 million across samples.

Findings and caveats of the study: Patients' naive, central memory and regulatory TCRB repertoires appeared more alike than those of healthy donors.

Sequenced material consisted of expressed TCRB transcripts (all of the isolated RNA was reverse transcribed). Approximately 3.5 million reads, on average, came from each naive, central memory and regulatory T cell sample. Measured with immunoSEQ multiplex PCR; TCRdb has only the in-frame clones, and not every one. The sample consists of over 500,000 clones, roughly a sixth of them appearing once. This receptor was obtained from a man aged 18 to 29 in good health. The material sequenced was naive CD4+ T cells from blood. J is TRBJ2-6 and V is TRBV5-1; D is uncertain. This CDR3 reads CASSSSSGANVLTF. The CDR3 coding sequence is TGCGCCAGCAGCTCGTCCTCTGGGGCCAACGTCCTGACTTTC.